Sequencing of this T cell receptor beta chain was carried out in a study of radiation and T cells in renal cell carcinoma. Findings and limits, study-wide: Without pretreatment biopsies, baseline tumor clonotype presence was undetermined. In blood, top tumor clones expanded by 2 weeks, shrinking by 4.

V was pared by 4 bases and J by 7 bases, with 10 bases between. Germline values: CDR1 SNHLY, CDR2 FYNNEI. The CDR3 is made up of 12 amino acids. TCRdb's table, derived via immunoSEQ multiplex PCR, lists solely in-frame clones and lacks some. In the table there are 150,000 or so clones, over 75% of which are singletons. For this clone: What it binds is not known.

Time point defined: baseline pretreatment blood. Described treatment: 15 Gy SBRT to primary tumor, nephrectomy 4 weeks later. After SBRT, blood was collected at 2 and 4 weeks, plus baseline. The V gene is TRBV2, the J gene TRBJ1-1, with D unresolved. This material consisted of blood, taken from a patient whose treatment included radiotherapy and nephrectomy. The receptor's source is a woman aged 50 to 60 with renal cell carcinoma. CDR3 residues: CASSVEEFEAFF. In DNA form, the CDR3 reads TGTGCCAGCAGTGTAGAAGAGTTTGAAGCTTTCTTT.